A single sample is the source of the 4 T cell receptor beta chains below, sequenced in a study of spatial heterogeneity in lung cancer. TCRdb re-called the 5' RACE reads with MiXCR, one entry per CDR3 protein. The sample lists about 5,000 distinct CDR3 sequences; approximately 20% were seen once. Time point denoted: sample taken at primary tumor resection. Whole RNA from tumor, nontumor lung or frozen PBMC was sequenced unsorted. The sample in question was normal lung tissue next to the tumor, obtained at surgery. Receptor source: a male donor with early-stage non-small cell lung cancer.

Many counts were recorded for this clonotype. In a library made to pick up alpha chains, this beta chain is a stray read with a size that means little. The rearrangement joins TRBV3-1 to TRBJ1-5, with D perhaps TRBD1 (6 bases). This CDR3 contains 15 residues. V shed 2 bases and J shed 4 bases, with 12 bases lying between them. Germline V gene sequence: CDR1 LGHDT, CDR2 YNNKEL (reference sequence). CDR3 DNA: TGTGCCAGCAGCCAATCGGGGGCAAGTAATCAGCCCCAGCATTTT. It specifies CASSQSGASNQPQHF.

Sample share makes this clonotype medium-sized. Little can be read into the size of this beta chain, an off-target read in a library designed for alpha chains. The CDR3 DNA reads as TGTGCCAGCAGTTTATCCCACTCCTACAATGAGCAGTTCTTC. It codes for CASSLSHSYNEQFF. The rearrangement joins TRBV27 to TRBJ2-1; no definite D call. Germline-derived CDR1 and CDR2 are MNHEY and SMNVEV (reference sequence). The CDR3 runs to 14 residues. V was shortened by 0 bases and J by 0 bases, with 3 bases between the two germline ends.

In its sample, this clonotype ranks as medium-sized (0.01 to 0.1%). Little can be read into the size of this beta chain, an off-target read in a library designed for alpha chains. This rearrangement joins TRBV20-1 to TRBJ2-2; 9 bases are shared with TRBD2. Trimming cost V 6 bases and J 2 bases; bases outside gene matches: 7. The length of the CDR3 is 15 residues. Germline V gene sequence: CDR1 DFQATT, CDR2 SNEGSKA (reference sequence). The CDR3 is CSARGLAKNTGELFF. The CDR3 bases are TGCAGTGCCCGTGGACTAGCGAAAAACACCGGGGAGCTGTTTTTT.

Ten or more counts support this clonotype. This beta chain slipped into a library made for alpha chains as a stray read, so its size is not meaningful. The rearrangement uses TRBV15 and TRBJ2-5; TRBD1 agrees at 10 bases. The CDR3 spans 17 residues. V shed 2 bases and J 4 bases; nucleotides not matched to a gene: 10. Germline V gene sequence: CDR1 LNHNV, CDR2 YYDKDF (reference sequence). In nucleotides, the CDR3 is TGTGCCACCAGCAGACAAACCGGGACAGGGGAGGGAGAGACCCAGTACTTC. Amino acid sequence: CATSRQTGTGEGETQYF.